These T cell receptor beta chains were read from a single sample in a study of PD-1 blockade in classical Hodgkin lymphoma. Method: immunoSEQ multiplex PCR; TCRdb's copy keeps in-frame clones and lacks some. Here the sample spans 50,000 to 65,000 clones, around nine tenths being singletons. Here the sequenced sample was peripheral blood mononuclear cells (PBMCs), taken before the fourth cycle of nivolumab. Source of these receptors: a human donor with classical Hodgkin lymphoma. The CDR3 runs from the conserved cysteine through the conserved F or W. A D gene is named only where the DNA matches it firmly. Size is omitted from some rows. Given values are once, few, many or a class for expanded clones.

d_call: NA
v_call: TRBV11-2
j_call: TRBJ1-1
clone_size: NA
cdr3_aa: CASSLELGGWTEAFF
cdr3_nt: TGTGCCAGCAGCTTAGAGTTGGGGGGCTGGACTGAAGCTTTCTTT

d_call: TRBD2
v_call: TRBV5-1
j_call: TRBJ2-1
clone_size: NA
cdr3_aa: CASSLGTSSYNEQFF
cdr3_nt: TGCGCCAGCAGCTTGGGGACTAGTTCCTACAATGAGCAGTTCTTC

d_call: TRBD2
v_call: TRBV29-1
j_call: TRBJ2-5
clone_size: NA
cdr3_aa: CSVGSSGGYQETQYF
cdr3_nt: TGCAGCGTTGGTAGTAGCGGGGGGTACCAAGAGACCCAGTACTTC

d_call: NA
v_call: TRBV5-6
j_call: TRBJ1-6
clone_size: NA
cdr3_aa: CASSLSGGLSYNSPLHF
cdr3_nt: TGTGCCAGCAGCTTGTCTGGGGGCCTCTCCTATAATTCACCCCTCCACTTT

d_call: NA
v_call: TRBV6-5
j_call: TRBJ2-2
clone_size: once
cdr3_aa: CASRLSHTGELFF
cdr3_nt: TGTGCCAGCAGGTTGTCGCACACCGGGGAGCTGTTTTTT

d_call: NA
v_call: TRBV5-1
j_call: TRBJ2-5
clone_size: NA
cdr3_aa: CASSRGAERTQYF
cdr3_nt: TGCGCCAGCAGCCGGGGGGCGGAGAGGACCCAGTACTTC

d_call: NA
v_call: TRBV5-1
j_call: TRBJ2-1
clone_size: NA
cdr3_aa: CASSLVGVYEQFF
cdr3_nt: TGCGCCAGCAGCTTGGTCGGGGTATACGAGCAGTTCTTC

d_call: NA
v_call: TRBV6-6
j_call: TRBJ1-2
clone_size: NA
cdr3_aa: CASTPGVNYGYTF
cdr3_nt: TGTGCCAGCACCCCAGGGGTTAACTATGGCTACACCTTC

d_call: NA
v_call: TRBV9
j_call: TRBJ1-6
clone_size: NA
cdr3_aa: CASSVVAEGDSPLHF
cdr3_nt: TGTGCCAGCAGCGTAGTTGCGGAGGGAGATTCACCCCTCCACTTT

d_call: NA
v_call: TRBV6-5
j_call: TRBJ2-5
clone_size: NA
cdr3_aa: CASSYGQLRRETQYF
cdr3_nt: TGTGCCAGCAGTTACGGACAGCTTCGGCGGGAGACCCAGTACTTC

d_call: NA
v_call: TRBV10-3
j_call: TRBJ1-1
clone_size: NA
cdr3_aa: CATLGGSGTEAFF
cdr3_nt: TGTGCCACCCTGGGAGGTTCGGGCACTGAAGCTTTCTTT

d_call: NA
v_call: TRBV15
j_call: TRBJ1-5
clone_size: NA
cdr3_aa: CATSRRDAGLMGNQPQHF
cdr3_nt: TGTGCCACCAGCAGACGCGACGCAGGGCTAATGGGTAATCAGCCCCAGCATTTT

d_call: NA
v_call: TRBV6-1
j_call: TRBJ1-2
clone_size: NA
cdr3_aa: CASSVPPGYGYTF
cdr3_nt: TGTGCCAGCAGTGTACCCCCGGGCTATGGCTACACCTTC

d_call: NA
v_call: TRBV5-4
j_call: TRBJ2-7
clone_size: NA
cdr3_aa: CASSLVPGSPWEQYF
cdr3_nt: TGTGCCAGCAGCTTGGTGCCCGGGTCACCCTGGGAGCAGTACTTC

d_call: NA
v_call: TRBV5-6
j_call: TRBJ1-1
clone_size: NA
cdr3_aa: CASSPRQGRFVTEAFF
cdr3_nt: TGTGCCAGCAGCCCGCGCCAGGGTAGGTTCGTCACTGAAGCTTTCTTT

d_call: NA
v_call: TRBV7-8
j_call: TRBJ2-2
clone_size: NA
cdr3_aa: CASSPTGELFF
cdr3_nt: TGTGCCAGCAGCCCGACCGGGGAGCTGTTTTTT

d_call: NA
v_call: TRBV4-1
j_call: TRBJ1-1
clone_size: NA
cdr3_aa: CASSQVYSSNTEAFF
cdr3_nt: TGCGCCAGCAGCCAAGTATACAGTTCCAACACTGAAGCTTTCTTT

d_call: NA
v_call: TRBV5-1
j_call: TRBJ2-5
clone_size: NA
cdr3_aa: CASNDRGDLGTQYF
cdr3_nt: TGCGCCAGCAACGACCGGGGCGACCTCGGGACCCAGTACTTC

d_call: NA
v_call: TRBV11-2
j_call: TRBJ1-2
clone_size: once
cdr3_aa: CASSLGGYYGYTF
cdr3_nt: TGTGCCAGCAGCTTAGGAGGGTACTATGGCTACACCTTC

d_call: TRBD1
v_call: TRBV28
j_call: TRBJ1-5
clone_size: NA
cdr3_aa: CASSPLGRTGGGQPQHF
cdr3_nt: TGTGCCAGCAGTCCCCTAGGGCGAACAGGGGGCGGTCAGCCCCAGCATTTT

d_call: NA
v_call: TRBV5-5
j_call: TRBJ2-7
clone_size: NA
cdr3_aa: CASTPRGREVEEQYF
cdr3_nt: TGTGCCAGCACCCCCAGGGGCAGGGAGGTTGAGGAGCAGTACTTC

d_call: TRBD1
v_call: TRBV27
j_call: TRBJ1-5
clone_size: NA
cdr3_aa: CASSPRTGNQPQHF
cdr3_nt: TGTGCCAGCAGTCCTCGGACAGGGAATCAGCCCCAGCATTTT

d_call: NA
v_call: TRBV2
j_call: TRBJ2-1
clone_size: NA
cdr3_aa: CASSPLAASEQFF
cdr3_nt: TGTGCCAGCAGCCCACTAGCCGCGAGTGAGCAGTTCTTC

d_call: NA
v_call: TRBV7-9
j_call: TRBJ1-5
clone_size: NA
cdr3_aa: CASSSSTGVSQPQHF
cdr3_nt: TGTGCCAGCAGCTCCAGCACGGGGGTGAGTCAGCCCCAGCATTTT

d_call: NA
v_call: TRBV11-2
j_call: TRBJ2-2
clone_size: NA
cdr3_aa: CASSLTGPGELFF
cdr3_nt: TGTGCCAGCAGCTTGACAGGACCCGGGGAGCTGTTTTTT

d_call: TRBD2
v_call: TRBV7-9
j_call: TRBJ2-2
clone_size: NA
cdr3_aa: CASSSTAGGNTGELFF
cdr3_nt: TGTGCCAGCAGTAGTACAGCGGGGGGTAACACCGGGGAGCTGTTTTTT

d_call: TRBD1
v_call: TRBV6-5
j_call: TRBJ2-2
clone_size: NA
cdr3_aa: CASSRTGGILGELFF
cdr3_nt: TGTGCCAGCAGCCGGACAGGGGGCATTTTGGGGGAGCTGTTTTTT

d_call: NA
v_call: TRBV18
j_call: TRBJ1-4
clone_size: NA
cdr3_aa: CASSPGRRGYEKLFF
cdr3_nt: TGTGCCAGCTCACCGGGACGCCGGGGGTACGAAAAACTGTTTTTT